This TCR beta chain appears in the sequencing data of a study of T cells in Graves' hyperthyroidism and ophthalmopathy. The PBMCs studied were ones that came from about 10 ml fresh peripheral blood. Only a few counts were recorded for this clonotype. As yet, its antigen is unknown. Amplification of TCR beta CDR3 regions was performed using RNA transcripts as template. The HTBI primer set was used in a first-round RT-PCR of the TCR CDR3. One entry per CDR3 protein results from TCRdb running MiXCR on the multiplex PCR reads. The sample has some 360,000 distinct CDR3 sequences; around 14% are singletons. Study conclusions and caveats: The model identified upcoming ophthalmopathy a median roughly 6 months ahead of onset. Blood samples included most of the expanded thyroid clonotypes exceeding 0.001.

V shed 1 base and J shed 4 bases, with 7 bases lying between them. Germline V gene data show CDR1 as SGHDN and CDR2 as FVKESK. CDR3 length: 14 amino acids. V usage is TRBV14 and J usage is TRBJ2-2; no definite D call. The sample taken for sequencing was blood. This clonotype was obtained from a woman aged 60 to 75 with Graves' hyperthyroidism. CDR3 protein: CASSQVVSTGELFF. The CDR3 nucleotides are TGTGCCAGCAGCCAAGTCGTTAGCACCGGGGAGCTGTTTTTT.